Listed below are T cell receptor beta chains from one sample, sequenced in a study of blood T cells in healthy people across ages. MiXCR was run by TCRdb on the 5' RACE reads, yielding one entry per CDR3 protein. Of about 1.5 million distinct CDR3 sequences in the sample, about 43% were seen once. Sample: blood. Receptors originate from a woman aged 18-30 years in good health. Each CDR3 is given with its conserved first and last residue. The D gene is left open where the match is weak. The size entry is marked missing in some rows and otherwise reads once, few, many or a size class.

cdr3_nt cdr3_aa j_call v_call clone_size d_call
TGTGCCAGCAGTGTGGGCTCTGGGGCCAACGTCCTGACTTTC CASSVGSGANVLTF TRBJ2-6 TRBV13 many -
TGTGCCAGCAGTGAAACAGGGATCGGGGGTTATGGCTACACCTTC CASSETGIGGYGYTF TRBJ1-2 TRBV25-1 - -
TGTGCCAGCAGCCACAGGGGAGATTCGGATGAGCAGTACTTC CASSHRGDSDEQYF TRBJ2-5 TRBV4-2 - -
TGTGCCAGCAGCTTAAAGGGTTCAAGCACAGATACGCAGTATTTT CASSLKGSSTDTQYF TRBJ2-3 TRBV7-9 few -
TGTGCCAGCAGCCCCAGGGGGCCCTCGAACACTGAAGCTTTCTTT CASSPRGPSNTEAFF TRBJ1-1 TRBV25-1 - TRBD1
TGCAGTGCTAGCCCACCCGGGACTCCTGGGAATGAGCAGTTCTTC CSASPPGTPGNEQFF TRBJ2-1 TRBV20-1 once -
TGTGCCAGCAGTTTGTCTTCTCGATCTAGAGGTGGCTACACCTTC CASSLSSRSRGGYTF TRBJ1-2 TRBV28 - -
TGTGCCAGCAGCATAGGGGACCTCCCCTACGAGCAGTACTTC CASSIGDLPYEQYF TRBJ2-7 TRBV21-1 - -
TGCGCCAGCAGCTTGACCGGGACAGGGTTTGTCAACACTGAAGCTTTCTTT CASSLTGTGFVNTEAFF TRBJ1-1 TRBV5-1 - TRBD1
TGCGCCAGCAGCCCTGTTGGTGGGATGTACGAGCAGTACTTC CASSPVGGMYEQYF TRBJ2-7 TRBV5-1 - -
TGCGCCAGCAGCTTCACTACAGGGAGCACTGAAGCTTTCTTT CASSFTTGSTEAFF TRBJ1-1 TRBV5-1 few -
TGTGCCAGCAGCCCTAAAGAAACCGAAGCTTTCTTT CASSPKETEAFF TRBJ1-1 TRBV7-9 once -
TGTGCCAGCAGACAGGGGGGCGGTCCCACAGATACGCAGTATTTT CASRQGGGPTDTQYF TRBJ2-3 TRBV7-2 - TRBD1
TGTGCCAGCAGGTCCCCGCCGGGGCCCCTGGCTGAAGCTTTCTTT CASRSPPGPLAEAFF TRBJ1-1 TRBV6-2/TRBV6-3 few -
TGCAGCAGTACAGGGGCCCTCCTCTACAATGAGCAGTTCTTC CSSTGALLYNEQFF TRBJ2-1 TRBV29-1 - TRBD1
TGTGCCAGCAGTGAGGGACTAGCGGCTACGGGAGATACGCAGTATTTT CASSEGLAATGDTQYF TRBJ2-3 TRBV2 few TRBD2
TGTGCCAGCGTAATGCTTGCAGGGGGCTACTATGGCTACACCTTC CASVMLAGGYYGYTF TRBJ1-2 TRBV12-1 - -
TGCGCCAGCAGCTTGGGGGCAGCGAGCACTGAAGCTTTCTTT CASSLGAASTEAFF TRBJ1-1 TRBV5-1 - -
TGTGCCAGCAGTGAAGCGCCAGAAGATACGCAGTATTTT CASSEAPEDTQYF TRBJ2-3 TRBV2 - -
TGTGCCAGCAGCGGCCGAGGGTTCGATTTGAGTGAGCAGTACTTC CASSGRGFDLSEQYF TRBJ2-7 TRBV12-3/TRBV12-4 - -
TGTGCCAGGGGCGGAGGACACAGTAACTATGGCTACACCTTC CARGGGHSNYGYTF TRBJ1-2 TRBV19 few -
TGTGCCAGCAGTTCGGCAGGGGGCTTCACCGGGGAGCTGTTTTTT CASSSAGGFTGELFF TRBJ2-2 TRBV27 - TRBD1
TGTGCCAGCGGGATGACACCTAACACTGAAGCTTTCTTT CASGMTPNTEAFF TRBJ1-1 TRBV7-9 - -
TGTGCCAGCAGCCAAGGTGTCTGGAACACTGAAGCTTTCTTT CASSQGVWNTEAFF TRBJ1-1 TRBV3-1 - -
TGTGCCAGCAGCCTCATAGGACAGGGGATTTACAATGAGCAGTACTTC CASSLIGQGIYNEQYF TRBJ2-7 TRBV28 - TRBD1
TGTGCCAGCAGTCGGAGCGCTCATTATGCCGCCTACAATGAGCAGTTCTTC CASSRSAHYAAYNEQFF TRBJ2-1 TRBV9 - -
TGCGCCAGCAGCCCCGGACCTGCTAACTATGGCTACACCTTC CASSPGPANYGYTF TRBJ1-2 TRBV4-1 many -
TGCAGCGTTGCGGCCGCCTCTTACGAGCAGTACTTC CSVAAASYEQYF TRBJ2-7 TRBV29-1 - -